The 10 T cell receptor beta chains reported below all come from one sample, sequenced in a study of PD-1 blockade in classical Hodgkin lymphoma. Relapses following autologous stem cell transplantation were seen in all patients, with brentuximab vedotin exposure varying. Profiled with immunoSEQ multiplex PCR; TCRdb holds only in-frame clones, not every one. Of tens of thousands of clones listed, more than 65% are singletons. The source was peripheral blood mononuclear cells (PBMCs), collected before the second cycle of nivolumab. These receptors were obtained from a human donor with classical Hodgkin lymphoma.

The J gene is TRBJ2-5, the V gene TRBV11-1; TRBD2 aligns across 11 bases. V lost 4 bases to trimming and J lost 4 bases; unmatched junction nucleotides: 8. Per germline, CDR1 SGHAT and CDR2 FQDESV (reference sequence). The CDR3 sequence is 16 residues long. The CDR3 coding sequence is TGTGCCAGCAGCTATTTAGCGGGAGGGCCGGGAGAGACCCAGTACTTC. Protein sequence: CASSYLAGGPGETQYF.

The chain recombines TRBV5-1 with TRBJ1-2; D may be TRBD1 (5 bases). In germline, CDR1 is SGHRS, CDR2 YFSETQ. The CDR3 has 16 amino acids. Trimming cost V 0 bases and J 7 bases, with 19 bases left between them. Here the CDR3 reads CASSLDSRQGVGGYTF. CDR3 DNA: TGCGCCAGCAGCTTGGATTCTCGGCAGGGTGTAGGTGGCTACACCTTC.

This sequence joins TRBV5-1 and TRBJ1-1; 9 positions agree with TRBD1. Trimming cost V 4 bases and J 1 base; bases outside gene matches: 2. The CDR3 runs to 14 residues. The V gene's germline CDR1 is SGHRS and CDR2 YFSETQ. CDR3 sequence reads: CASSRGQGNTEAFF. The DNA of the CDR3 is TGCGCCAGCAGCCGGGGACAGGGGAACACTGAAGCTTTCTTT. The variable domain in full, completed from reference TRBV5-1 and TRBJ1-1, reads KAGVTQTPRYLIKTRGQQVTLSCSPISGHRSVSWYQQTPGQGLQFLFEYFSETQRNKGNFPGRFSGRQFSNSRSEMNVSTLELGDSALYLCASSRGQGNTEAFFGQGTRLTVV.

The chain couples TRBV30 to TRBJ2-3; D might be TRBD1 (5 bases). Germline CDR1 and CDR2: GTSNPN and SVGIG (reference sequence). The V and J ends lost 2 bases and 0 bases respectively, with 9 bases between them. CDR3 length equals 14 residues. Written as DNA, the CDR3 is TGTGCCTGGAGTCCTGGACATAGCACAGATACGCAGTATTTT. Amino acid sequence: CAWSPGHSTDTQYF.

The rearrangement links TRBV29-1 to TRBJ1-2; D call uncertain. Germline V gene data show CDR1 as SQVTM and CDR2 as ANQGSEA. Trimming removed 4 bases from V and 8 bases from J, with 14 bases in between. The CDR3 has 12 residues. This CDR3 reads CSVVLSLSGYTF. DNA for the CDR3: TGCAGCGTTGTACTTAGTTTAAGCGGCTACACCTTC. Complete variable domain (other parts from reference TRBV29-1 and TRBJ1-2): SAVISQKPSRDICQRGTSLTIQCQVDSQVTMMFWYRQQPGQSLTLIATANQGSEATYESGFVIDKFPISRPNLTFSTLTVSNMSPEDSSIYLCSVVLSLSGYTFGSGTRLTVV.

This chain connects TRBV27 to TRBJ2-5; no reliable D call. Germline CDR1 is MNHEY and CDR2 is SMNVEV (reference sequence). V lost 3 bases to trimming and J lost 5 bases, with 13 bases between them. This CDR3 is built from 14 residues. The CDR3 bases are TGTGCCAGCAGTTTTCTACACGGTGCGGAGACCCAGTACTTC. Translation gives CASSFLHGAETQYF.

This sequence joins TRBV5-1 and TRBJ2-1; the match to TRBD2 covers 8 bases. CDR1 and CDR2 from the germline V gene are SGHRS and YFSETQ. This CDR3 has 17 residues. The trim removed 0 bases at V and 0 bases at J, leaving 5 bases unmatched. The CDR3 loop is CASSLVGGVSSYNEQFF. The CDR3 DNA reads TGCGCCAGCAGCTTGGTCGGGGGGGTAAGCTCCTACAATGAGCAGTTCTTC.

The chain joins TRBV2 to TRBJ2-7, with TRBD2 identical over 14 bases. Germline values: CDR1 SNHLY, CDR2 FYNNEI. V lost 3 bases, J lost 4 bases, and 5 bases stayed unmatched. This CDR3 has 16 residues. This CDR3 is CASSEGGLAGGYEQYF. The CDR3 DNA sequence: TGTGCCAGCAGTGAGGGAGGACTAGCGGGAGGATACGAGCAGTACTTC.

This rearrangement joins TRBV7-2 to TRBJ2-1, with TRBD2 matching over 10 bases. Per the germline V gene, CDR1 is SGHTA and CDR2 is FQGNSA. The junction had 6 bases not matched to a gene; V was cut back by 0 bases and J by 7 bases. CDR3 size: 16 residues. Here the CDR3 reads CASSLALAGSRNEQFF. The CDR3 nucleotides read TGTGCCAGCAGCTTAGCACTAGCGGGGTCTCGGAATGAGCAGTTCTTC.

The rearrangement links TRBV29-1 to TRBJ1-1, with a weak D call TRBD1 (5 bases). Deletions cut 4 bases from V and 9 bases from J, with 9 bases between. CDR3 length: 10 amino acids. CDR1 and CDR2 (germline): SQVTM, ANQGSEA. CDR3 DNA: TGCAGCGTTGTTGGGACCAAAGCTTTCTTT. The encoded protein is CSVVGTKAFF.